This T cell receptor beta chain was sequenced during a study of PD-1 blockade in classical Hodgkin lymphoma. Study as a whole: Patients were dosed intravenously with nivolumab at 3 mg/kg every 2 weeks. Whole-study findings and limits: Only CD4+ TCR diversity, not CD8+, had risen significantly by C4D1. Prior to therapy, complete responders displayed diversity much like that of newly diagnosed patients.

There was relapse after autologous stem cell transplantation in every patient, and there was variation in brentuximab vedotin exposure. Complete response, partial response or progressive disease made up the best responses. Only in-frame clones appear in the TCRdb table, and some are missing; sequencing was by immunoSEQ multiplex PCR. The sample carries several thousand clones, roughly four fifths recorded once. As to this clone: Its antigen is undetermined.

This TCR was recovered from a human donor with classical Hodgkin lymphoma. The sequences come from peripheral blood mononuclear cells (PBMCs), collected at baseline.

CDR3 loop: CATSRQGGGDQAFF. The CDR3 nucleotides read TGTGCCACCAGCAGACAAGGAGGGGGCGATCAAGCTTTCTTT. V usage is TRBV15 and J usage is TRBJ1-1; the match to TRBD1 covers 7 bases. Germline values: CDR1 LNHNV, CDR2 YYDKDF (reference sequence). J gave up 9 bases and V 2 bases, and 9 bases lay outside the gene matches. The CDR3 loop spans 14 amino acids.